This T cell receptor (beta chain) was observed in a study of blood T cell repertoires in COVID-19. Background on the study: Some COVID-19 samples were acute and others convalescent; all came from the United States, Italy and Spain. T cells, B-cell-depleted T cells, or PBMCs supplied cDNA or gDNA.

The CDR3 runs to 10 residues. V was shortened by 9 bases and J by 12 bases, with 11 bases between the two germline ends. From germline, CDR1 is SNHLY and CDR2 FYNNEI. Under the authors' procedure: Amplified reference gene primers provided the basis for estimating nucleated cell counts. Generated by immunoSEQ multiplex PCR, the TCRdb table keeps only in-frame clones and is missing some. V and J calls and clone size are given by that table; D and trimming were obtained from the DNA. The sample includes about 190,000 clones, 88% of them seen just once. Material for sequencing was peripheral blood. This clonotype was sampled from a man under 40 with acute or convalescent COVID-19. The V call is TRBV2, the J call TRBJ2-2; D perhaps matches TRBD1 (6 bases). CDR3 residues: CASYRVKLFF. In DNA, the CDR3 is TGTGCCAGTTACAGGGTTAAGCTGTTTTTT. The full variable domain, rest sourced from reference TRBV2 and TRBJ2-2, is EPEVTQTPSHQVTQMGQEVILRCVPISNHLYFYWYRQILGQKVEFLVSFYNNEISEKSEIFDDQFSVERPDGSNFTLKIRSTKLEDSAMYFCASYRVKLFFGEGSRLTVL.